The clone carrying this T cell receptor beta chain has just one count. Per the study methods: Nucleated cell counts were estimated from reference gene primer amplification. Profiled with immunoSEQ multiplex PCR; TCRdb holds only in-frame clones, not every one. V and J calls and clone size come straight from that table; D and trimming were deduced from the DNA. Found here are around 130,000 clones, roughly 80% of them singletons; the top ten hold more than 1.4%. The record originates from a study of blood T cell repertoires in COVID-19. Whole-study context: Sources were T cells, B-cell-depleted T cells, or PBMCs; the material itself was cDNA or gDNA.

V was shortened by 0 bases and J by 4 bases, with 19 bases between the two germline ends. This CDR3 is built from 17 residues. CDR1 and CDR2 from the germline V gene are SGHDN and FVKESK. V is TRBV14 and J is TRBJ2-7; D might be TRBD2 (5 bases). Sequencing was carried out using peripheral blood. This TCR derives from a man aged 55 to 70 with acute or convalescent COVID-19. The CDR3 region has the DNA TGTGCCAGCAGCCAAGATGACTTACCCACTGGAGGTTACGAGCAGTACTTC. It translates to CASSQDDLPTGGYEQYF. Supplemented by reference TRBV14 and TRBJ2-7, the full variable domain reads EAGVTQFPSHSVIEKGQTVTLRCDPISGHDNLYWYRRVMGKEIKFLLHFVKESKQDESGMPNNRFLAERTGGTYSTLKVQPAELEDSGVYFCASSQDDLPTGGYEQYFGPGTRLTVT.